A single sample is the source of the 2 T cell receptor beta chains below, sequenced in a study of T cells in Graves' hyperthyroidism and ophthalmopathy. Amplification of TCR beta CDR3 regions was performed using RNA transcripts as template. The HTBI set primed first-round TCR CDR3 RT-PCR. From the multiplex PCR reads, TCRdb called clonotypes with MiXCR, one entry per CDR3 protein. The data show under 600,000 distinct CDR3 sequences, 15% to 20% seen once. The sample comprised blood. The receptor set was obtained from a woman between 40 and 50 years old with Graves' ophthalmopathy.

This clonotype was counted at least ten times. The chain is built from TRBV18 and TRBJ2-1, with D possibly being TRBD2 (5 bases). Trimming removed 8 bases at V and 4 bases at J, with 12 bases between. Germline CDR1 is KGHSH and CDR2 is LQKENI. The CDR3 is 13 residues long. The CDR3 nucleotides read TGTGCCAGCAGTCCTGGACTGTACAATGAGCAGTTCTTC. Its translation: CASSPGLYNEQFF.

The table lists this clonotype with many counts. The DNA of the CDR3 is TGTGCCAGCAGACTCGGGGTTAACACTGAAGCTTTCTTT. Amino acids: CASRLGVNTEAFF. The chain is built from TRBV12-3 or TRBV12-4 and TRBJ1-1, with no clear D. The CDR3 spans 13 residues. The germline V and J ends were trimmed by 6 bases and 2 bases, with 10 bases remaining between them.